The rows below give T cell receptor beta chains drawn from one sample of a study of cytomegalovirus exposure and HLA in healthy donors. Method: immunoSEQ multiplex PCR; TCRdb's copy keeps in-frame clones and lacks some. The sample has some 70,000 clones, around 70% seen once. The source material was PBMCs. The receptor set was obtained from a male donor in good health and CMV-seropositive. CDR3s include the opening cysteine and the closing phenylalanine or tryptophan. D genes are given only for firm matches. Rows give clone size only sometimes, using once, few, many, or a class for an expanded clone.

j_call	clone_size	v_call	d_call	cdr3_nt	cdr3_aa
TRBJ2-3	.	TRBV5-5	TRBD2	TGTGCCAGCAGCGGACTAGCGGGGCGTTCAGATACGCAGTATTTT	CASSGLAGRSDTQYF
TRBJ1-5	.	TRBV5-4	TRBD1	TGTGCCAGCAGCTGGCAGGGGGCGAATCAGCCCCAGCATTTT	CASSWQGANQPQHF
TRBJ2-2	.	TRBV10-1	.	TGCGCCAGCAGTTGGGGACAGAACACCGGGGAGCTGTTTTTT	CASSWGQNTGELFF
TRBJ2-7	.	TRBV20-1	.	TGCAGTGCTAGTCCACTCTACGAGCAGTACTTC	CSASPLYEQYF
TRBJ2-3	.	TRBV5-4	TRBD2	TGTGCCAGCAGCTTGGGAGCGGGGGGGCCGGATACGCAGTATTTT	CASSLGAGGPDTQYF
TRBJ1-6	.	TRBV19	TRBD1	TGTGCCAGTACCCCGGGACAGTATTATAATTCACCCCTCCACTTT	CASTPGQYYNSPLHF
TRBJ1-6	.	TRBV11-2	TRBD1	TGTGCCAGCAGCTTATCGGGACAGGGTAGAGCACCCCTCCACTTT	CASSLSGQGRAPLHF
TRBJ2-7	few	TRBV28	.	TGTGCCAGCAGTCCGTCGACAGCCTACGAGCAGTACTTC	CASSPSTAYEQYF
TRBJ2-7	.	TRBV5-1	.	TGCGCCAGCAGCCAAGTGGGCGGCGGGACCAACGAGCAGTACTTC	CASSQVGGGTNEQYF
TRBJ1-5	.	TRBV30	.	TGTGCCTGGAGTGATGGGGCGAATCAGCCCCAGCATTTT	CAWSDGANQPQHF
TRBJ2-5	.	TRBV7-6	TRBD2	TGTGCCAGCAGCCCTAGGACTAGCGGGTCAGAGACCCAGTACTTC	CASSPRTSGSETQYF
TRBJ2-5	.	TRBV9	TRBD2	TGTGCCAGCAGCCCTACTAGCGGGGGGCCTAAGACCCAGTACTTC	CASSPTSGGPKTQYF
TRBJ2-1	.	TRBV13	TRBD2	TGTGCCAGCAGCTACCAGCGGGAGGGATACAATGAGCAGTTCTTC	CASSYQREGYNEQFF
TRBJ1-3	.	TRBV20-1	.	TGCAGTGCTAAAGTCGGGGGCACCATATATTTT	CSAKVGGTIYF
TRBJ2-5	.	TRBV6-1	.	TGTGCCAGCAAGCGGGGGGACAGGGGAGAGACCCAGTACTTC	CASKRGDRGETQYF
TRBJ2-2	.	TRBV7-9	TRBD1	TGTGCCAGCAGTCGGCCCACAGGGGGAGGCGGGGAGCTGTTTTTT	CASSRPTGGGGELFF
TRBJ2-5	.	TRBV7-3	.	TGTGCCAGCAGTCGAGGCAGACAAGAGACCCAGTACTTC	CASSRGRQETQYF
TRBJ1-5	.	TRBV18	.	TGTGCCAGCTCACCAGAAGACAGAAATCAGCCCCAGCATTTT	CASSPEDRNQPQHF
TRBJ2-1	.	TRBV9	TRBD2	TGTGCCAGCAGCCCGAGCGGGACCGCTAGGAATGAGCAGTTCTTC	CASSPSGTARNEQFF
TRBJ2-7	.	TRBV7-9	.	TGTGCCAGCAGCAAGGGCTCGGGGGAGAACTACGAGCAGTACTTC	CASSKGSGENYEQYF
TRBJ1-2	.	TRBV29-1	.	TGCAGCGTTGAGCCGGACTATGGCTACACCTTC	CSVEPDYGYTF
TRBJ2-4	.	TRBV7-9	TRBD2	TGTGCCAGCAGCTTAGGGGGGGGGACGTGGATTCAGTACTTC	CASSLGGGTWIQYF
TRBJ1-6	.	TRBV11-2	TRBD1	TGTGCCAGCAGCTTGGGAGGACAGGGGTATAATTCACCCCTCCACTTT	CASSLGGQGYNSPLHF
TRBJ2-4	.	TRBV5-1	.	TGCGCCAGCAGCTTGACCCTACAGGGAAACATTCAGTACTTC	CASSLTLQGNIQYF
TRBJ1-5	once	TRBV10-3	.	TGTGCCATCAGTGAAGGACAGAGATCAAATCAGCCCCAGCATTTT	CAISEGQRSNQPQHF
TRBJ2-1	.	TRBV7-9	.	TGTGCCAGCAGCTTCACCAGGGGCTTCCCACGTTACAATGAGCAGTTCTTC	CASSFTRGFPRYNEQFF
TRBJ1-5	.	TRBV5-1	.	TGCGCCAGCAGCTTGGGAGGGTCCGATCAGCCCCAGCATTTT	CASSLGGSDQPQHF
TRBJ2-2	few	TRBV7-2	.	TGTGCCAGCAACTCCCTCGGGGGGAACACCGGGGAGCTGTTTTTT	CASNSLGGNTGELFF
TRBJ2-1	.	TRBV14	TRBD1	TGTGCCAGCAGCCAAGAGGGAACAGGGGGCTACAATGAGCAGTTCTTC	CASSQEGTGGYNEQFF
TRBJ1-2	.	TRBV19	TRBD1	TGTGCCAGTAGCCCCGGGACAGGGAGATCTAGGAGCTATGGCTACACCTTC	CASSPGTGRSRSYGYTF
TRBJ1-1	few	TRBV28	.	TGTGCCAGCAGTGACGGGGGGGAAGCTTTCTTT	CASSDGGEAFF
TRBJ1-4	.	TRBV4-2	.	TGTGCCAGCACCGGTGGGGCTACTAATGAAAAACTGTTTTTT	CASTGGATNEKLFF
TRBJ1-1	.	TRBV7-9	TRBD1	TGTGCCAGCAGCCTACAGGGGGCTGACACTGAAGCTTTCTTT	CASSLQGADTEAFF
TRBJ2-2	.	TRBV5-1	.	TGCGCCAGCAGCCCAGGGGACCTGGCAGGGCTGTTTTTT	CASSPGDLAGLFF
TRBJ2-1	.	TRBV11-3	TRBD2	TGTGCCAGCAGCGGACTAGCGGGGGGCTCCTACAATGAGCAGTTCTTC	CASSGLAGGSYNEQFF
TRBJ1-1	.	TRBV5-1	.	TGCGCCAGCAGCTTGGAGGGAGGAAGGAGAGGGACTGAAGCTTTCTTT	CASSLEGGRRGTEAFF
TRBJ1-5	.	TRBV6-1	.	TGTGCCAGCAGATTACAGGGGCCCCAGCATTTT	CASRLQGPQHF
TRBJ2-7	once	TRBV4-3	.	TGCGCCAGCAGCCTAGACGTCCTTTCCTACGAGCAGTACTTC	CASSLDVLSYEQYF
TRBJ2-7	.	TRBV6-1	.	TGTGCCAGCAGTGAAGGTTGGGGAGGGGGATCCTACGAGCAGTACTTC	CASSEGWGGGSYEQYF
TRBJ2-3	.	TRBV5-1	.	TGCGCCAGCAGCTTAAGGGTGGCGGAGGCAGATACGCAGTATTTT	CASSLRVAEADTQYF
TRBJ2-4	.	TRBV19	.	TGTGCCAGTAGTATCCAGGGCTCGGAAAACATTCAGTACTTC	CASSIQGSENIQYF
TRBJ1-4	.	TRBV9	.	TGTGCCAGCAGCCTCCGGGGGGATGAAAAACTGTTTTTT	CASSLRGDEKLFF
TRBJ1-1	.	TRBV5-4	.	TGTGCCAGCAGCAAAGAGGGGGCTGAAGCTTTCTTT	CASSKEGAEAFF
TRBJ2-7	.	TRBV2	.	TGTGCCAGCAGTGCTGACATAACCTACGAGCAGTACTTC	CASSADITYEQYF
TRBJ2-4	.	TRBV5-4	.	TGTGCCAGCAGCTTATCCCAGGGTGAAAACATTCAGTACTTC	CASSLSQGENIQYF
TRBJ1-5	.	TRBV6-6	.	TGTGCCAGCAGCCGAGAACTAGGGAATAGCAATCAGCCCCAGCATTTT	CASSRELGNSNQPQHF
TRBJ2-7	.	TRBV29-1	TRBD1	TGCAGCGTTGAAACAGGGGGAGCCCACGAGCAGTACTTC	CSVETGGAHEQYF
TRBJ1-1	few	TRBV10-3	TRBD1	TGTGCCATCACCAATCAGGGGGCTGAAGCTTTCTTT	CAITNQGAEAFF
TRBJ1-1	.	TRBV6-6	TRBD1	TGTGCCAGCAGTTCCCCTGACAGGGGGAACACTGAAGCTTTCTTT	CASSSPDRGNTEAFF
TRBJ2-3	.	TRBV10-2	.	TGCGCCAGCAGTCTGTCGGGGGGCGGAGGCACAGATACGCAGTATTTT	CASSLSGGGGTDTQYF